This T cell receptor beta chain appears in the sequencing data of a study of molecular identifiers for immune sequencing clone quantification. Background on the study: For replicates, RNA isolated from roughly 21,000 or 96,000 naive CD8 cells was divided into five portions, of which four were sequenced. Study-level findings and limits: Clone sizes could be underestimated for highly expanded clones when identical TCR molecules share a barcode.

A CD8+CD4-CCR7+CD45RA+ gate was used to sort naive CD8 T cells. The CDR3 extends over 14 amino acids. The germline V and J ends were trimmed by 6 bases and 0 bases, with 12 bases remaining between them. Germline assignment: CDR1 MDHEN and CDR2 SYDVKM. TCRdb passed the PCR reads through MiXCR, listing each CDR3 protein once. The sample carries over 55,000 distinct CDR3 sequences, about a sixth recorded once. This clonotype was counted ten times or more. Its antigen is still unknown. Specimen: naive CD8+ T cells from blood, with Jurkat cell RNA spiked in. Subset: FACS-sorted CD8+CD4-CCR7+CD45RA+ naive T cells. The chain carries TRBV28 and TRBJ2-7, with a possible D match to TRBD1 (6 bases). This sequence originates from a human donor in good health. Some libraries in this study had Jurkat cell RNA spiked in. The CDR3 nucleotides read TGTGCCAGCAGCCAGACAGGAAACTCCTACGAGCAGTACTTC. This encodes CASSQTGNSYEQYF.